One sample yielded the 31 T cell receptor beta chains listed below, sequenced in a study of blood T cell repertoires in COVID-19. The assay was immunoSEQ multiplex PCR, and TCRdb's table has in-frame clones only and misses some. The top ten hold roughly 0.8% of the sample, which has fewer than 300,000 clones, over 75% seen once. The specimen was peripheral blood. These receptors all stem from a woman aged 30 to 39 with acute or convalescent COVID-19.

In its sample, this clone was seen once. V gene TRBV6-2 or TRBV6-3 combines with J gene TRBJ1-1; D unclear. V was pared by 2 bases and J by 1 base, with 5 bases between. There are 13 residues in the CDR3. CDR1 and CDR2 from the germline V gene are MNHEY and SVGEGT. CDR3 in amino acids: CASSYEQNTEAFF. The CDR3 DNA follows: TGTGCCAGCAGTTACGAGCAGAACACTGAAGCTTTCTTT.

This chain connects TRBV6-1 to TRBJ1-6, with 12 bases fitting TRBD1. Germline CDR1 reads MNHNS; CDR2 reads SASEGT. The CDR3 sequence is 16 residues long. The V and J ends lost 5 bases and 8 bases, in that order; junction bases with no gene match: 7. CDR3 protein: CASSQGDRGLYSPLHF. The CDR3 nucleotides are TGTGCCAGCAGTCAAGGGGACAGGGGGCTCTATTCACCCCTCCACTTT.

The table lists this clone with a few counts. This chain connects TRBV5-1 to TRBJ2-1, with a tentative D call TRBD2 (5 bases). Trimming took off 0 bases at V and 8 bases at J, with 15 bases between the two ends. The CDR3 is 15 residues long. The germline V gene encodes CDR1 SGHRS and CDR2 YFSETQ. The CDR3 spells CASSLERTPGYEQFF. The CDR3 coding sequence is TGCGCCAGCAGCTTGGAGCGGACCCCCGGGTATGAGCAGTTCTTC.

The chain recombines TRBV5-7 with TRBJ2-1; tentatively, D is TRBD2 (6 bases). TRBV5-7 is placed among ORFs of uncertain function. The V gene lost 1 base and the J gene lost 4 bases, with 15 bases spanning the gap. The CDR3 spans 16 residues. CDR3 nucleotides: TGTGCCAGCAGCTTGATACGGGAGCATTGGTACAATGAGCAGTTCTTC. Protein sequence: CASSLIREHWYNEQFF.

The rearrangement joins TRBV19 to TRBJ2-3; a possible D gene is TRBD2 (5 bases). V shed 3 bases and J shed 0 bases, with 19 bases lying between them. The CDR3 contains 18 residues. Germline-derived CDR1 and CDR2 are LNHDA and SQIVND (reference sequence). The CDR3 DNA sequence: TGTGCCAGTAGTATTGGGATAAGCGGAACCTCTAGCACAGATACGCAGTATTTT. Residues: CASSIGISGTSSTDTQYF.

This clone has just one count. The V call is TRBV7-9, the J call TRBJ2-7, with TRBD2 matching over 8 bases. After removal of 1 base from V and 1 base from J, the junction contained 6 bases not matched to a gene. The length of the CDR3 is 16 residues. Germline CDR1 and CDR2: SEHNR and FQNEAQ (reference sequence). In DNA, the CDR3 is TGTGCCAGCAGCTTAGTCAAGGCTAGCGGGTCCTACGAGCAGTACTTC. This sequence encodes CASSLVKASGSYEQYF.

This clone was recorded only once. The chain is built from TRBV19 and TRBJ2-7, with 8 bases lining up with TRBD2. In germline, CDR1 is LNHDA, CDR2 SQIVND (reference sequence). The CDR3 runs to 16 residues. V lost 6 bases and J lost 4; bases outside the gene matches: 14. The CDR3 DNA follows: TGTGCCAGTAGCGGGGGAAGCGGGAGATTGCGATACGAGCAGTACTTC. This translates into CASSGGSGRLRYEQYF.

The chain links TRBV27 to TRBJ1-2; 8 bases fit TRBD1. Unmatched junction bases numbered 12, after V lost 2 bases and J lost 4 bases. The CDR3 totals 17 residues. CDR1 and CDR2 (germline): MNHEY, SMNVEV (reference sequence). This chain's CDR3 is CASSLRTTGTGFYGYTF. CDR3 DNA sequence: TGTGCCAGCAGTTTACGGACCACCGGGACAGGATTCTATGGCTACACCTTC.

The V and J genes are TRBV19 and TRBJ2-3, with 8 bases matching TRBD2. CDR3 size: 16 residues. With V trimmed by 8 bases and J by 3 bases, 13 bases remained unmatched. Germline V lookup: CDR1 LNHDA, CDR2 SQIVND (reference sequence). CDR3 in amino acids: CASRQSSGVFTDTQYF. The CDR3 region has the DNA TGTGCCAGTCGGCAGAGTAGCGGGGTCTTTACAGATACGCAGTATTTT.

This rearrangement joins TRBV24-1 to TRBJ1-5; D is ambiguous. The V end was cut by 9 bases, the J end by 2 bases, with 10 bases between. The CDR3 loop spans 13 amino acids. Germline values: CDR1 KGHDR, CDR2 SFDVKD. CDR3 DNA sequence: TGTGCCACCCGCGGGGAAGGCAATCAGCCCCAGCATTTT. Translation: CATRGEGNQPQHF.

This clone was detected only once. The rearrangement uses TRBV7-9 and TRBJ2-4; D possibly corresponds to TRBD1 (5 bases). The CDR3 loop spans 15 amino acids. Germline CDR1 is SEHNR and CDR2 is FQNEAQ (reference sequence). Deletions cut 0 bases from V and 1 base from J, with 7 bases between. CDR3: CASSLAGRAKNIQYF. The CDR3 DNA reads TGTGCCAGCAGCTTAGCGGGGCGGGCCAAAAACATTCAGTACTTC.

The chain is built from TRBV3-1 (or the pseudogene TRBV3-2) and TRBJ1-6; tentative D call: TRBD1 (6 bases). The ends were cut back, 2 bases at V and 3 bases at J, with 11 bases in the middle. This CDR3 has 16 residues. Germline CDR1 LGHDT, CDR2 YNNKEL (reference sequence). The DNA of the CDR3 is TGTGCCAGCAGCCAAACAGGGAGCTTCTATAATTCACCCCTCCACTTT. Its protein product is CASSQTGSFYNSPLHF.

This chain uses TRBV5-1 with TRBJ2-7; 10 bases fit TRBD2. V lost 1 base to trimming and J lost 2 bases; unmatched junction nucleotides: 0. Germline CDR1 reads SGHRS; CDR2 reads YFSETQ. This CDR3 is built from 14 residues. The CDR3 nucleotides read TGCGCCAGCAGCTTGACTAGCGGGGCCTACGAGCAGTACTTC. Its translation is CASSLTSGAYEQYF.

The CDR3 DNA sequence: TGCGCCAGCAGCTTCTCGGGGGGCGCGGAAAATTCACCCCTCCACTTT. Amino acids: CASSFSGGAENSPLHF. V and J are TRBV5-1 and TRBJ1-6; tentatively, D is TRBD1 (6 bases). Germline CDR1 and CDR2: SGHRS and YFSETQ. Trimming pared 2 bases from V and 7 bases from J, leaving 16 bases between. CDR3 size: 16 residues.

This clone was found a few times. The CDR3: CASSQDRQGPNEKLFF. The CDR3 DNA reads TGCGCCAGCAGCCAAGATCGCCAGGGGCCTAATGAAAAACTGTTTTTT. The genes are TRBV4-3 and TRBJ1-4, with D possibly being TRBD1 (6 bases). There are 16 residues in the CDR3. Per germline, CDR1 LGHNA and CDR2 YSLEER. Trimming took 0 bases from V and 3 from J, leaving 11 bases between them.

This clone occurred once. V usage is TRBV5-1 and J usage is TRBJ2-7, with 8 nucleotides matching TRBD2. CDR3 length: 16 amino acids. Unmatched junction bases numbered 8, after V lost 1 base and J lost 2 bases. The germline CDR1 and CDR2 sequences are SGHRS and YFSETQ. CDR3 bases: TGCGCCAGCAGCTTGTCGGGGGGGGGCCCGACCTACGAGCAGTACTTC. Its translation is CASSLSGGGPTYEQYF.

V usage is TRBV5-4 and J usage is TRBJ1-3; D unclear. The length of the CDR3 is 15 residues. Germline CDR1 SGHNT, CDR2 YYREEE (reference sequence). V was trimmed by 4 bases and J by 0 bases, leaving 11 bases between them. The CDR3 sequence: CASSATGYSGNTIYF. DNA for the CDR3: TGTGCCAGCAGCGCTACGGGGTACTCTGGAAACACCATATATTTT. Full variable domain (remainder filled in from reference TRBV5-4 and TRBJ1-3): ETGVTQSPTHLIKTRGQQVTLRCSSQSGHNTVSWYQQALGQGPQFIFQYYREEENGRGNFPPRFSGLQFPNYSSELNVNALELDDSALYLCASSATGYSGNTIYFGEGSWLTVV.

The chain carries TRBV19 and TRBJ2-7; 7 bases are shared with TRBD2. The V and J ends lost 5 bases and 1 base, in that order; junction bases with no gene match: 8. CDR1 is LNHDA and CDR2 is SQIVND in the germline V gene (reference sequence). This CDR3 is built from 15 residues. The CDR3 sequence: CASSPELAVSYEQYF. DNA of the CDR3: TGTGCCAGTAGTCCGGAGCTAGCGGTTTCCTACGAGCAGTACTTC.

This rearrangement joins TRBV7-2 to TRBJ2-5, with 12 bases lining up with TRBD2. V lost 5 bases and J lost 0; bases outside the gene matches: 7. The CDR3 consists of 17 residues. Germline CDR1 and CDR2: SGHTA and FQGNSA. CDR3 region: CASSPRGTSGYQETQYF. DNA for the CDR3: TGTGCCAGCAGCCCGAGAGGGACTAGCGGGTACCAAGAGACCCAGTACTTC.

The V gene is TRBV30, the J gene TRBJ1-1, with unresolved D. The CDR3 length is 13 residues. V lost 3 bases and J 3 bases, leaving 11 bases between the germline ends. From germline, CDR1 is GTSNPN and CDR2 SVGIG (reference sequence). The CDR3 coding sequence is TGTGCCTGGAGCCAACGGGGTGACACTGAAGCTTTCTTT. Its protein is CAWSQRGDTEAFF.

This chain links TRBV5-4 with TRBJ2-3; TRBD2 aligns across 8 bases. The CDR3 has 15 residues. Germline-derived CDR1 and CDR2 are SGHNT and YYREEE (reference sequence). The V gene end was trimmed by 1 base and the J gene end by 5 bases; junction bases not matched to a gene: 6. CDR3 protein: CASSLSGGPGDTQYF. In DNA form, the CDR3 reads TGTGCCAGCAGCTTGTCGGGAGGGCCCGGAGATACGCAGTATTTT.

This chain uses TRBV19 with TRBJ2-7; D is possibly TRBD1 (5 bases). Trimming pared 3 bases from V and 4 bases from J, leaving 13 bases between. This CDR3 contains 14 residues. Germline V gene sequence: CDR1 LNHDA, CDR2 SQIVND (reference sequence). The CDR3 here is CASSIGQGSYEQYF. CDR3 sequence (DNA): TGTGCCAGTAGTATCGGGCAGGGATCTTACGAGCAGTACTTC.

The chain has TRBV9 and TRBJ2-5; 12 bases are a match to TRBD2. This CDR3 is 14 amino acids long. Germline V gene data show CDR1 as SGDLS and CDR2 as YYNGEE. The J segment lost 4 bases and the V segment lost 2 bases, leaving 0 bases of the junction unmatched. CDR3 in DNA: TGTGCCAGCAGCGTGGGACTAGCGGGAGAGACCCAGTACTTC. As protein: CASSVGLAGETQYF.

The V call is TRBV6-6, the J call TRBJ1-5; D is unclear. The CDR3 is 15 amino acids. The germline V gene has CDR1 MNHNY and CDR2 SVGAGI (reference sequence). Trimming removed 8 bases at V and 0 bases at J, with 14 bases between. CDR3 amino acids: CASQNAGYSNQPQHF. In DNA form, the CDR3 reads TGTGCCAGCCAAAACGCAGGATATAGCAATCAGCCCCAGCATTTT.

The V and J genes are TRBV19 and TRBJ1-1, with D possibly matching TRBD1 (5 bases). With 3 bases removed from V and 6 bases from J, the gap between germline ends came to 14 bases. CDR1 and CDR2 (germline): LNHDA, SQIVND (reference sequence). The CDR3 totals 14 residues. The CDR3 is CASSIVREAAEAFF. The CDR3 nucleotides read TGTGCCAGTAGTATCGTCAGGGAGGCCGCTGAAGCTTTCTTT.

This clone has more than one count but fewer than ten. The rearrangement links TRBV7-9 to TRBJ2-7; TRBD2 is a possible D gene (5 bases). Deletions cut 0 bases from V and 3 bases from J, with 18 bases between. The CDR3 has 17 residues. Germline CDR1 and CDR2: SEHNR and FQNEAQ (reference sequence). The CDR3 protein is CASSLAGGSDYFYEQYF. For the CDR3, the DNA is TGTGCCAGCAGCTTAGCGGGTGGGAGCGATTATTTCTACGAGCAGTACTTC.

The chain employs TRBV19 and TRBJ2-1; possible D gene TRBD2, 6 bases. The germline gives CDR1 LNHDA, CDR2 SQIVND (reference sequence). The CDR3 spans 15 residues. Trimming removed 7 bases from V and 4 bases from J, with 17 bases in between. The CDR3 DNA follows: TGTGCCAGTAAGGAAAGGAGCGGGCTTTACAATGAGCAGTTCTTC. Residues: CASKERSGLYNEQFF.

The genes are TRBV5-1 and TRBJ2-7; the D gene is possibly TRBD2 (5 bases). Germline assignment: CDR1 SGHRS and CDR2 YFSETQ. V was cut by 4 bases and J by 3 bases, with 8 bases left in between. The CDR3 is made up of 12 amino acids. CDR3 in amino acids: CASSTGNYEQYF. DNA of the CDR3: TGCGCCAGCAGCACGGGGAACTACGAGCAGTACTTC. Together with reference TRBV5-1 and TRBJ2-7, the CDR3 gives the full variable domain: KAGVTQTPRYLIKTRGQQVTLSCSPISGHRSVSWYQQTPGQGLQFLFEYFSETQRNKGNFPGRFSGRQFSNSRSEMNVSTLELGDSALYLCASSTGNYEQYFGPGTRLTVT.

CDR3 sequence: CASSLNSGSLGVGQYF. CDR3 nucleotides: TGTGCCAGCAGTTTGAATAGCGGGAGTTTGGGTGTGGGCCAGTACTTC. V usage is TRBV6-5 and J usage is TRBJ2-5, with 9 bases identical to TRBD2. The CDR3 spans 16 residues. V dropped 4 bases and J dropped 10; count of bases not matched to a gene: 16. CDR1 and CDR2 (germline): MNHEY, SVGAGI.

The chain carries TRBV11-2 and TRBJ2-2, with TRBD1 as a possible D gene (5 bases). The CDR3 covers 14 residues. Germline CDR1 SGHAT, CDR2 FQNNGV. V lost 1 base and J lost 7, with 10 bases in between. CDR3 amino acids: CASSLVRQGGELFF. The CDR3 DNA is TGTGCCAGCAGCTTAGTCAGGCAGGGCGGGGAGCTGTTTTTT.

V is TRBV4-3 and J is TRBJ1-6, with no clear D. The V gene lost 0 bases and the J gene lost 7 bases, with 10 bases spanning the gap. CDR1 is LGHNA, CDR2 YSLEER, per germline. This CDR3 spans 15 amino acids. The CDR3 here is CASSQDPGSNSPLHF. Here the CDR3 DNA reads TGCGCCAGCAGCCAAGATCCAGGCTCGAATTCACCCCTCCACTTT.